A single T cell receptor beta chain is shown here with its context. The method was immunoSEQ multiplex PCR; TCRdb's version includes in-frame clones alone and lacks a portion of them. The table has hundreds of thousands of clones, about 84% seen once. Seattle researchers signed up patients amid active infection and tracked them longitudinally. This entry is derived from a study of blood T cell repertoires in COVID-19. Study in general: Acute and convalescent COVID-19 specimens originated in the United States, Italy and Spain. In each case, the material was cDNA or gDNA derived from T cells, B-cell-depleted T cells, or PBMCs.

V gave up 2 bases and J gave up 2 bases, with 6 bases separating them. Looked up from germline, CDR1 is KGHSH and CDR2 is LQKENI. The CDR3 totals 14 residues. The clonotype was recovered from a woman of 80 years or more with COVID-19, enrolled during active disease. J is TRBJ2-2 and V is TRBV18; no clear D. The specimen sequenced was peripheral blood. CDR3 DNA: TGTGCCAGCTCACCAAGCCCTAACACCGGGGAGCTGTTTTTT. Protein sequence: CASSPSPNTGELFF. The full variable domain, its missing parts supplied by reference TRBV18 and TRBJ2-2, is NAGVMQNPRHLVRRRGQEARLRCSPMKGHSHVYWYRQLPEEGLKFMVYLQKENIIDESGMPKERFSAEFPKEGPSILRIQQVVRGDSAAYFCASSPSPNTGELFFGEGSRLTVL.